The rows below give T cell receptor beta chains drawn from one sample of a study of cytomegalovirus exposure and HLA in healthy donors. Here immunoSEQ multiplex PCR was the method, and the copy in TCRdb shows in-frame clones only, minus some. This table has roughly 100,000 clones, about 81% appearing once. Sequences were obtained from PBMCs. Receptors were obtained from a man in his thirties or forties in good health and CMV-seronegative. CDR3s include the opening cysteine and the closing phenylalanine or tryptophan. D genes are given only for firm matches. Not all rows give a size; the values are once, few, many and, for expanded clones, a class.

d_gene,v_gene,abundance,j_gene,CDR3nt,CDR3aa
-,TRBV7-2,once,TRBJ1-3,TGTGCCAGCAGCTTAGCCCCAGGGTGGAGACCTGGAAACACCATATATTTT,CASSLAPGWRPGNTIYF
-,TRBV11-2,-,TRBJ1-1,TGTGCCAGCAGCTTATTTCGGTGGAGGGAACAGAACACTGAAGCTTTCTTT,CASSLFRWREQNTEAFF
TRBD2,TRBV12-5,once,TRBJ2-3,TGTGCTAGTGGTTTGTCAACTAGCGCTAGCACAGATACGCAGTATTTT,CASGLSTSASTDTQYF
-,TRBV29-1,-,TRBJ1-2,TGCAGCGCGCATAATACAGGGTATGGCTACACCTTC,CSAHNTGYGYTF
-,TRBV7-8,-,TRBJ1-2,TGTGCCAGCAGCTTAGATCCTAGGGGCAACTATGGCTACACCTTC,CASSLDPRGNYGYTF
-,TRBV19,-,TRBJ2-7,TGTGCCAGTAGTCACCAAGCGGACAGCGAGCAGTACTTC,CASSHQADSEQYF
-,TRBV7-8,-,TRBJ1-2,TGTGCCAGCAGCCCTCGACAGGTCGCCACCTACACCTTC,CASSPRQVATYTF
-,TRBV10-3,-,TRBJ2-5,TGTGCCATCAGTGAGTCGAAGGGGGGGTCCGCCCAAGAGACCCAGTACTTC,CAISESKGGSAQETQYF
-,TRBV7-2,few,TRBJ2-7,TGTGCCAGCAGCTTATTATTCCAAACCGGCTACGAGCAGTACTTC,CASSLLFQTGYEQYF
-,TRBV25-1,-,TRBJ2-3,TGTGCCAGCAGTGAGTTCTCTGGGGGCTCTGGAGATACGCAGTATTTT,CASSEFSGGSGDTQYF
TRBD1,TRBV23-1,-,TRBJ2-7,TGCGCCAGCAGTCAACCGGGACAGAGCTACGAGCAGTACTTC,CASSQPGQSYEQYF
TRBD1,TRBV10-3,-,TRBJ1-1,TGTGCCATCCAGGGGGCCAACACTGAAGCTTTCTTT,CAIQGANTEAFF
-,TRBV5-1,-,TRBJ1-2,TGCGCCAGCAGCCCCAGAATTTCCAACTATGGCTACACCTTC,CASSPRISNYGYTF
-,TRBV7-9,-,TRBJ2-7,TGTGCCAGCAGCTTAGCGGGGGGGGGCCACGAGCAGTACTTC,CASSLAGGGHEQYF
TRBD1,TRBV6-5,-,TRBJ1-2,TGTGCCAGCAGTTTGGGGGACAGGGGTTATGGCTACACCTTC,CASSLGDRGYGYTF
-,TRBV28,-,TRBJ1-2,TGTGCCAGCAGTTTATTGCCGGGCTCGCGGGGAAACTATGGCTACACCTTC,CASSLLPGSRGNYGYTF
-,TRBV27,few,TRBJ1-1,TGTGCCAGCAGTTCGGGGAACACTGAAGCTTTCTTT,CASSSGNTEAFF
-,TRBV10-3,-,TRBJ2-3,TGTGCCATCACCGGGACTTCCACAGATACGCAGTATTTT,CAITGTSTDTQYF
TRBD2,TRBV30,-,TRBJ2-3,TGTGCCTGGAGAGGACTAGCGGGAAATACGCAGTATTTT,CAWRGLAGNTQYF
TRBD2,TRBV30,-,TRBJ2-1,TGTGCCTGGAGTGTATCCGGGACTAGCGTTTTCTTC,CAWSVSGTSVFF
-,TRBV18,-,TRBJ2-7,TGTGCCAGCTCACCAGTGGGGGGTTATGAGGACGAGCAGTACTTC,CASSPVGGYEDEQYF
TRBD2,TRBV4-1,once,TRBJ2-1,TGCGCCAGCAGCTCACTAGCGGGAGTGGAGGGTGAGCAGTTCTTC,CASSSLAGVEGEQFF
-,TRBV5-4,-,TRBJ2-7,TGTGCCAGCAGCTTGGAGGCGGGAAAAATCTACGAGCAGTACTTC,CASSLEAGKIYEQYF
TRBD1,TRBV5-6,-,TRBJ1-3,TGTGCCAGCAGCTTACGGACAGGGGCTAGTTACTCTGGAAACACCATATATTTT,CASSLRTGASYSGNTIYF